This TCR beta chain derives from a study of OX40 agonist ivuxolimab in advanced cancers. This clone came up once. The CDR3 has 17 residues. Per germline, CDR1 MGHRA and CDR2 YSYEKL. The V and J ends lost 2 bases and 1 base respectively, with 12 bases between them. Samples of blood were obtained at baseline, on cycle 4 day 1, and on cycle 7 day 1. Method: immunoSEQ multiplex PCR; TCRdb's copy keeps in-frame clones and lacks some. The table shows roughly 66,000 clones, with around nine tenths occurring only once. This sample comprised CD4+ or CD8+ T cells sorted from blood, obtained in a trial of the OX40 agonist ivuxolimab. The TCR comes from an adult with an advanced solid tumor such as melanoma, head and neck, liver or kidney cancer. The V gene is TRBV4-1, the J gene TRBJ2-6; possibly TRBD1 for D (6 bases). In DNA, the CDR3 is TGCGCCAGCAGCCAAACACAGGGAACGTCTGGGGCCAACGTCCTGACTTTC. Protein sequence: CASSQTQGTSGANVLTF.